This entry lists 4 T cell receptor beta chains sequenced from one sample in a study of CD8 T cells in Susac syndrome. cDNA came from around 0.5 to 1 ug RNA primed by random hexamers. Via MiXCR, TCRdb re-called the immunoSEQ multiplex PCR reads, giving one row per CDR3 protein. The table lists about 440,000 distinct CDR3 sequences, approximately 85% of them singletons, with 0.09% to 0.15% in the top ten. The sequenced sample consisted of CD8+ T cells from PBMCs. These receptors all stem from a human donor with multiple sclerosis.

The CDR3 nucleotides read TGTGCCAGCAGTTTATCACAGGCCCACGCCTACAATGAGCAGTTCTTC. Translation: CASSLSQAHAYNEQFF. This chain uses TRBV27 with TRBJ2-1; a possible D gene is TRBD1 (5 bases). In germline, CDR1 is MNHEY, CDR2 SMNVEV (reference sequence). This CDR3 has 16 amino acids. V shed 0 bases and J shed 2 bases, with 11 bases lying between them.

The chain couples TRBV20-1 to TRBJ2-7; TRBD1 matches 7 bases. The germline gives CDR1 DFQATT, CDR2 SNEGSKA (reference sequence). Trimming cost V 0 bases and J 2 bases; bases outside gene matches: 7. This CDR3 has 15 amino acids. This chain's CDR3 is CSARDPQGDTYEQYF. The CDR3 nucleotides read TGCAGTGCTAGAGATCCCCAGGGGGATACCTACGAGCAGTACTTC.

The gene calls are TRBV28 and TRBJ2-7; unclear D gene. This CDR3 contains 13 residues. The V end lost 2 bases, the J end lost 3 bases, and 8 bases lay between the germline ends. CDR1 and CDR2 (germline): MDHEN, SYDVKM. The CDR3 DNA sequence: TGTGCCAGCAGTTTAACGCTAGACTACGAGCAGTACTTC. This sequence encodes CASSLTLDYEQYF.

The CDR3 bases are TGTGCCAGCAGCCGACTAGCGGAGAACACCGGGGAGCTGTTTTTT. It specifies CASSRLAENTGELFF. The V and J genes are TRBV27 and TRBJ2-2, with 9 positions matching TRBD2. V shed 6 bases and J 1 base; nucleotides not matched to a gene: 3. The CDR3 loop spans 15 amino acids. Germline V CDR1 and CDR2: MNHEY, SMNVEV (reference sequence).